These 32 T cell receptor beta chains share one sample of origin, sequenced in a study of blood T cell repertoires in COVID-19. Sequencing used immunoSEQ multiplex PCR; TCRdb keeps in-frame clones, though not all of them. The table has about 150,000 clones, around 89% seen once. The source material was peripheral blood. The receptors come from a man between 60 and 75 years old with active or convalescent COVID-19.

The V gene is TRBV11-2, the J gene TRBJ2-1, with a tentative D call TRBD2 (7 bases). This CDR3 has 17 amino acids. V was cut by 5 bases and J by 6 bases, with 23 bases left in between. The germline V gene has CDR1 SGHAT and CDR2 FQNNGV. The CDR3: CASSLLERGEGINEQFF. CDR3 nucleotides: TGTGCCAGCAGCCTTTTGGAAAGGGGGGAGGGCATCAATGAGCAGTTCTTC. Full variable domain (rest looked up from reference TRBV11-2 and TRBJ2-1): EAGVAQSPRYKIIEKRQSVAFWCNPISGHATLYWYQQILGQGPKLLIQFQNNGVVDDSQLPKDRFSAERLKGVDSTLKIQPAKLEDSAVYLCASSLLERGEGINEQFFGPGTRLTVL.

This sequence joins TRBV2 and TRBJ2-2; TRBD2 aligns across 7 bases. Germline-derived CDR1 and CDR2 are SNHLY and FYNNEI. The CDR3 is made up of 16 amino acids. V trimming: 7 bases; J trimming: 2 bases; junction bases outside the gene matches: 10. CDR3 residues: CASTLSGGSNTGELFF. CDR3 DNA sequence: TGTGCCAGCACCTTATCCGGCGGGAGTAACACCGGGGAGCTGTTTTTT.

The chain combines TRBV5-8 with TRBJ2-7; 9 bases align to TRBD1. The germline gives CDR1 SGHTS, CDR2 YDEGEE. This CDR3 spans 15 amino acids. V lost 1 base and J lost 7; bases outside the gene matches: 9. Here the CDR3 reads CASSLSPGQGEEQYF. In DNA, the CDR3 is TGTGCCAGCAGCTTGTCTCCGGGACAGGGCGAGGAGCAGTACTTC. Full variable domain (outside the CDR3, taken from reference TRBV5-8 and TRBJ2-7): EAGVTQSPTHLIKTRGQQATLRCSPISGHTSVYWYQQALGLGLQFLLWYDEGEERNRGNFPPRFSGRQFPNYSSELNVNALELEDSALYLCASSLSPGQGEEQYFGPGTRLTVT.

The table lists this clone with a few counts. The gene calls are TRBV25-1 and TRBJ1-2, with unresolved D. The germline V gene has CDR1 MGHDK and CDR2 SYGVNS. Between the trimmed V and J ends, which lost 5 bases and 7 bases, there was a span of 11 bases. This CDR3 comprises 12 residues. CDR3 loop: CASSTLVGGYTF. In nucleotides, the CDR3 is TGTGCCAGCAGTACCCTGGTCGGTGGCTACACCTTC.

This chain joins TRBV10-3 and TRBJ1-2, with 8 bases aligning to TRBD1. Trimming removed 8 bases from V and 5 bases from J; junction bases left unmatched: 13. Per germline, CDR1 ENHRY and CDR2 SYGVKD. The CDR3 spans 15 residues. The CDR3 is CAIGDQDRAGYGYTF. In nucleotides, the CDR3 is TGTGCCATCGGAGACCAGGACAGGGCTGGGTATGGCTACACCTTC.

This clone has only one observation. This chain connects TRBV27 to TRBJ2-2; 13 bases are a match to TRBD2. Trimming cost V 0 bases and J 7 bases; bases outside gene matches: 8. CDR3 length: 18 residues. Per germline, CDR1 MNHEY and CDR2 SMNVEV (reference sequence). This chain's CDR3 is CASSLSTSGRALNGELFF. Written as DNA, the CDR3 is TGTGCCAGCAGTTTATCTACTAGCGGGAGGGCCTTGAACGGGGAGCTGTTTTTT.

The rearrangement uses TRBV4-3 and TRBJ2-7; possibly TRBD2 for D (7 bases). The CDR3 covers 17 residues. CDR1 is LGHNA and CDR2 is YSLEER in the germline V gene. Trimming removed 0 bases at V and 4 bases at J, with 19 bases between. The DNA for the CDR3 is TGCGCCAGCAGCCAAGATTTGGGCAGGGGCGGGGGTTACGAGCAGTACTTC. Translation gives CASSQDLGRGGGYEQYF.

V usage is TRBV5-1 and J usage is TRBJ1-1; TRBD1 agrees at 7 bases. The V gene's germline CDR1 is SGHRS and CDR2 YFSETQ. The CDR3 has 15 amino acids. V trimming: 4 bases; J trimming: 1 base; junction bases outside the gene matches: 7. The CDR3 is CASSPRWTGNTEAFF. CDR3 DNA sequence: TGCGCCAGCAGCCCCCGATGGACAGGGAACACTGAAGCTTTCTTT.

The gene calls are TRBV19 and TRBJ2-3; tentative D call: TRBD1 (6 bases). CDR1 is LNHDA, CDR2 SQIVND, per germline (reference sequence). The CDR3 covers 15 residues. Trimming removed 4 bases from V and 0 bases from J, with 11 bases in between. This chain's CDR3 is CASSTGTTSTDTQYF. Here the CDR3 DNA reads TGTGCCAGTAGTACCGGGACAACTAGCACAGATACGCAGTATTTT.

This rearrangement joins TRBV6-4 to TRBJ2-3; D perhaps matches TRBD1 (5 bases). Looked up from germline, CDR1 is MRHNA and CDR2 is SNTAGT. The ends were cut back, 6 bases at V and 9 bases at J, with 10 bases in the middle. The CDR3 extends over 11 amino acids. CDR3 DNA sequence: TGTGCCAGCAGCGAAGGGGCCACGCAGTATTTT. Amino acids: CASSEGATQYF.

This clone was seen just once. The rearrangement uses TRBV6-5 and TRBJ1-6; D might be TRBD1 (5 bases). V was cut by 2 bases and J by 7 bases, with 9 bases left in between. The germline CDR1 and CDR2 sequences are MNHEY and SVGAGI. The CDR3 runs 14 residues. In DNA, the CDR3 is TGTGCCAGCAGTTACCAGGGCCCAAATTCACCCCTCCACTTT. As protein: CASSYQGPNSPLHF.

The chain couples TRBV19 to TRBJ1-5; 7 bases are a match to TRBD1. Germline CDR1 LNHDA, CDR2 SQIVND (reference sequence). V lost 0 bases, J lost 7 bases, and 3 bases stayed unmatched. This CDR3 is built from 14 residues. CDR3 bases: TGTGCCAGTAGTATAGATAGGGGGCCCCAGCCCCAGCATTTT. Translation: CASSIDRGPQPQHF.

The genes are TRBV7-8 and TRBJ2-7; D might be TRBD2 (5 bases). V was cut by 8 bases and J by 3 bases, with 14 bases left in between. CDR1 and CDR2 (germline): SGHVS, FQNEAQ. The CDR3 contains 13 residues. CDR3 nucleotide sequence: TGTGCCAGCGGTTTTGGAGGCAACTACGAGCAGTACTTC. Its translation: CASGFGGNYEQYF.

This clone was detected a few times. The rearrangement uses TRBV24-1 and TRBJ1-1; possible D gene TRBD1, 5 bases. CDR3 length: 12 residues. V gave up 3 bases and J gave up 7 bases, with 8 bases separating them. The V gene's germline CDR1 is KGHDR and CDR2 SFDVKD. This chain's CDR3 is CATSDETDEAFF. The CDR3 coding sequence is TGTGCCACCAGTGATGAGACAGATGAAGCTTTCTTT.

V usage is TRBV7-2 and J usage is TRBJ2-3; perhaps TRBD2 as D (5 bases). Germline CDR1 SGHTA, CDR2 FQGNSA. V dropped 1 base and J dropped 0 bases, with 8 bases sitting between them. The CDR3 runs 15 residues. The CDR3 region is CASSLESGSTDTQYF. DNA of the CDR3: TGTGCCAGCAGCTTAGAAAGCGGTAGCACAGATACGCAGTATTTT.

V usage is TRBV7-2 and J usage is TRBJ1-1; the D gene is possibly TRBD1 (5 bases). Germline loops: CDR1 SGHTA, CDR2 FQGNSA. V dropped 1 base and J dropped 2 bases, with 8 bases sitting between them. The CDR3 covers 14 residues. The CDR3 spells CASSLVQANTEAFF. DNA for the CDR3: TGTGCCAGCAGCTTAGTACAGGCTAACACTGAAGCTTTCTTT.

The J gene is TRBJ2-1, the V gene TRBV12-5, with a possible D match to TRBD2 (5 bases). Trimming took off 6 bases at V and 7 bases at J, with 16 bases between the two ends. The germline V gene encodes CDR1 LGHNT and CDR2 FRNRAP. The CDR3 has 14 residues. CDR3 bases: TGTGCTAGTGGGGCCGGGATAATGGGGAATGAGCAGTTCTTC. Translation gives CASGAGIMGNEQFF. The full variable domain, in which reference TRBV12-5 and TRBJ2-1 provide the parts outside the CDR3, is DARVTQTPRHKVTEMGQEVTMRCQPILGHNTVFWYRQTMMQGLELLAYFRNRAPLDDSGMPKDRFSAEMPDATLATLKIQPSEPRDSAVYFCASGAGIMGNEQFFGPGTRLTVL.

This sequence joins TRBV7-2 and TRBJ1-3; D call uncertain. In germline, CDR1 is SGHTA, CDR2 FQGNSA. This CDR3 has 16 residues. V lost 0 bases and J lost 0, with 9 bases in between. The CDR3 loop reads CASSLAPHTSGNTIYF. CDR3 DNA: TGTGCCAGCAGCTTAGCCCCGCACACCTCTGGAAACACCATATATTTT.

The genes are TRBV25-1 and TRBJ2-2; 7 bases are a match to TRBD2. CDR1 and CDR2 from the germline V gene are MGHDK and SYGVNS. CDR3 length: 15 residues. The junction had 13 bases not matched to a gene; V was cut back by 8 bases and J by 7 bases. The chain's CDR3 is CASPRWRERDGELFF. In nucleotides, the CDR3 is TGTGCCAGCCCCCGTTGGCGGGAGAGGGACGGGGAGCTGTTTTTT. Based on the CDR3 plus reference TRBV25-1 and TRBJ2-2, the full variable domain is EADIYQTPRYLVIGTGKKITLECSQTMGHDKMYWYQQDPGMELHLIHYSYGVNSTEKGDLSSESTVSRIRTEHFPLTLESARPSHTSQYLCASPRWRERDGELFFGEGSRLTVL.

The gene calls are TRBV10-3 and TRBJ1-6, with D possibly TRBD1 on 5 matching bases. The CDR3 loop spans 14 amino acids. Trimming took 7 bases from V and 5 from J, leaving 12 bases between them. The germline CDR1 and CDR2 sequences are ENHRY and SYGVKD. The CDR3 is CAIKAGRDNSPLHF. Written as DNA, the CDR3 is TGTGCCATCAAAGCGGGCAGGGATAATTCACCCCTCCACTTT.

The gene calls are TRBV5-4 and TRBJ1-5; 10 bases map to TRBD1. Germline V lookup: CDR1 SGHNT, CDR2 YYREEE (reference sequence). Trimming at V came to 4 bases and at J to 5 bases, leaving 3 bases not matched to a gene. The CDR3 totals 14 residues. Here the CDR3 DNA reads TGTGCCAGCAGCGCTGGGACAGGGGATCAGCCCCAGCATTTT. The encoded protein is CASSAGTGDQPQHF.

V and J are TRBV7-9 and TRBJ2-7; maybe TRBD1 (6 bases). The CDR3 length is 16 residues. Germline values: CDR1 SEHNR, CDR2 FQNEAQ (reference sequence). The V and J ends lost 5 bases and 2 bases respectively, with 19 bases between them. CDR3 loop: CASSGFRGKVAYEQYF. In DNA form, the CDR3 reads TGTGCCAGCAGCGGGTTCAGGGGAAAGGTGGCCTACGAGCAGTACTTC.

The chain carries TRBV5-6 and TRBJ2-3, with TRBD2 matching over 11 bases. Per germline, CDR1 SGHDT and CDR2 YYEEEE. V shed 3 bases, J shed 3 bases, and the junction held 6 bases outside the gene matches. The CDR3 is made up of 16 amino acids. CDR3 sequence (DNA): TGTGCCAGCAGCTCTACCCGACTAGCGGGAACAGATACGCAGTATTTT. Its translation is CASSSTRLAGTDTQYF.

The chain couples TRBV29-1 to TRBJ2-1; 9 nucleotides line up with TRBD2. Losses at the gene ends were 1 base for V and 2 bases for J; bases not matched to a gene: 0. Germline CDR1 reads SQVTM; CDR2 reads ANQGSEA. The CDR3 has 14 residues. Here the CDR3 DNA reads TGCAGCGTTGAAGGCGGGAGGGCCTACAATGAGCAGTTCTTC. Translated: CSVEGGRAYNEQFF.

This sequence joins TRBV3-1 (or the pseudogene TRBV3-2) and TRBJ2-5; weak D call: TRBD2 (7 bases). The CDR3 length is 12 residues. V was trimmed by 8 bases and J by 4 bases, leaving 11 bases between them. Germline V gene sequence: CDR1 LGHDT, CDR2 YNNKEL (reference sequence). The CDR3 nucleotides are TGTGCCAGCGGGGGGGCGGGAGAGACCCAGTACTTC. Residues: CASGGAGETQYF.

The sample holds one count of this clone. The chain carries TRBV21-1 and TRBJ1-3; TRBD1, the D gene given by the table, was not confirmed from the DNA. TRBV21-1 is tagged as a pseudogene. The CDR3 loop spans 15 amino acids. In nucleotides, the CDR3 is TGTGCCTCAGGGCGAGCGAGAAATTCCAGAAACACCATATATTTT. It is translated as CASGRARNSRNTIYF.

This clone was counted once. CDR3 in amino acids: CASSEASASTDTQYF. The CDR3 nucleotides read TGTGCCAGCAGTGAGGCTAGCGCCAGCACAGATACGCAGTATTTT. The chain employs TRBV2 and TRBJ2-3, with a possible D match to TRBD2 (6 bases). Germline V gene sequence: CDR1 SNHLY, CDR2 FYNNEI. This CDR3 is built from 15 residues. The V and J ends lost 3 bases and 0 bases respectively, with 10 bases between them.

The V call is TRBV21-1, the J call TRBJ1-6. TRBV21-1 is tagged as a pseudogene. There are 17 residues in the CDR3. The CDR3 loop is CASSKGRAGRENSPLHF. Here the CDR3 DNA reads TGTGCCAGCAGCAAAGGAAGAGCGGGCAGGGAGAATTCACCCCTCCACTTT.

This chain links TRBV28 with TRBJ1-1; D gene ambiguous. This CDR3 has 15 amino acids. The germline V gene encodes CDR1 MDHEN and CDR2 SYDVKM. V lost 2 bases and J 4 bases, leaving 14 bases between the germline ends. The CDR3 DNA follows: TGTGCCAGCAGTTTAACGGGGAGGTCGGGCACTGAAGCTTTCTTT. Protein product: CASSLTGRSGTEAFF. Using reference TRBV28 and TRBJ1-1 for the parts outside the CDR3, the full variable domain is DVKVTQSSRYLVKRTGEKVFLECVQDMDHENMFWYRQDPGLGLRLIYFSYDVKMKEKGDIPEGYSVSREKKERFSLILESASTNQTSMYLCASSLTGRSGTEAFFGQGTRLTVV.

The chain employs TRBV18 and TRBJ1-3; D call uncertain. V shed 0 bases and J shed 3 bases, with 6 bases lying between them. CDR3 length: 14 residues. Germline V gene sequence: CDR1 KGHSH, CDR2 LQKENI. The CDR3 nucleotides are TGTGCCAGCTCACCACCGGCCAGTGGAAACACCATATATTTT. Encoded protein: CASSPPASGNTIYF.

The CDR3 loop is CASSQGWQGVAGELFF. The CDR3 DNA is TGTGCCAGCAGCCAAGGATGGCAGGGGGTCGCCGGGGAGCTGTTTTTT. V usage is TRBV3-1 (or the pseudogene TRBV3-2) and J usage is TRBJ2-2, with 7 bases lining up with TRBD1. After removal of 1 base from V and 6 bases from J, the junction contained 8 bases not matched to a gene. CDR1 and CDR2 (germline): LGHDT, YNNKEL (reference sequence). The CDR3 totals 16 residues.

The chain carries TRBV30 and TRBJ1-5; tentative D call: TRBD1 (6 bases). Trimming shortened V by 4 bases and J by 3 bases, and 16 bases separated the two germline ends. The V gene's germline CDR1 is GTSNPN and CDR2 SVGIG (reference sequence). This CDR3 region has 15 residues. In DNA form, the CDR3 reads TGTGCCTGGAAGGGGGACAACTCCTACAATCAGCCCCAGCATTTT. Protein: CAWKGDNSYNQPQHF. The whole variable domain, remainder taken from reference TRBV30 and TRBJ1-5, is SQTIHQWPATLVQPVGSPLSLECTVEGTSNPNLYWYRQAAGRGLQLLFYSVGIGQISSEVPQNLSASRPQDRQFILSSKKLLLSDSGFYLCAWKGDNSYNQPQHFGDGTRLSIL.